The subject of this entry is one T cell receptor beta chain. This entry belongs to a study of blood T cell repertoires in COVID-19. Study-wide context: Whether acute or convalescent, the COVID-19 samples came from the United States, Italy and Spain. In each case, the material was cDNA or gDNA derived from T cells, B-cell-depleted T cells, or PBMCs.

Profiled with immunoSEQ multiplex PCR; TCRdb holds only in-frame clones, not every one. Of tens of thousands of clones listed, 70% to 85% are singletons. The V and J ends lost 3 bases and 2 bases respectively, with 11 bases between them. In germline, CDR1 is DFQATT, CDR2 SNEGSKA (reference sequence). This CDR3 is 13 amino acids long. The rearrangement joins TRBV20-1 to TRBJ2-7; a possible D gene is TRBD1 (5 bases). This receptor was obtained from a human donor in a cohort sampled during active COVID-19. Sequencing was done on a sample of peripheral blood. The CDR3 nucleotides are TGCAGTGCTAGTAGGGGCCCTGCCTACGAGCAGTACTTC. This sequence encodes CSASRGPAYEQYF.